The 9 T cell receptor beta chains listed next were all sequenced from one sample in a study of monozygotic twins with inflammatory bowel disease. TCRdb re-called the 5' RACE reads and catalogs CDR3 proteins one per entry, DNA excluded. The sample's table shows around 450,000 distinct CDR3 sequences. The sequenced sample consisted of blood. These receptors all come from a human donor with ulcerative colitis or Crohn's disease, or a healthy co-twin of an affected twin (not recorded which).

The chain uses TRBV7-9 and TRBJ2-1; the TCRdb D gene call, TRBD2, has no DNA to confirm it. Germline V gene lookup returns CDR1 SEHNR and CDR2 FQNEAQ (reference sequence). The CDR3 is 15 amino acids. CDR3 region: CASSSTGGRYNEQFF.

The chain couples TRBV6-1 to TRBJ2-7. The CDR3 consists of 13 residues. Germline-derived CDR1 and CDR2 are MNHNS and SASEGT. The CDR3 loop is CASSGNDFYEQYF.

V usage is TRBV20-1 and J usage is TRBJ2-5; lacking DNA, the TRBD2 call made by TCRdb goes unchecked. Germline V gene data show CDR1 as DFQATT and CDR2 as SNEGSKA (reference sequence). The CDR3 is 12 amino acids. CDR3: CSASKAGETQYF.

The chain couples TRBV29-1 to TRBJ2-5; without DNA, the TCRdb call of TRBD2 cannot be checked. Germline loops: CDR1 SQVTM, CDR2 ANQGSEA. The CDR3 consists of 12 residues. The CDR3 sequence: CSVWGRQETQYF.

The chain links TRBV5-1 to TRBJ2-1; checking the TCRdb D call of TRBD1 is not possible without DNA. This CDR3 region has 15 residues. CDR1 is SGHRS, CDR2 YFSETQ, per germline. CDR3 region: CASSLRDRAYNEQFF.

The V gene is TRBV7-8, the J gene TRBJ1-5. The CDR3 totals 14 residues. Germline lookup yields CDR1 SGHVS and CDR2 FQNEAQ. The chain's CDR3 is CASSLKTAYQPQHF.

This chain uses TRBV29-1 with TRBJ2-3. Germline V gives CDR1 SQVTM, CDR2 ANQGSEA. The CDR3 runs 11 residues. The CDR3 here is CSAYSEDTQYF.

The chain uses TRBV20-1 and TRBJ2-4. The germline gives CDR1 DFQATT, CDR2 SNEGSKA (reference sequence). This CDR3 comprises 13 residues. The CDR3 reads CSPGSRTKNIQYF.

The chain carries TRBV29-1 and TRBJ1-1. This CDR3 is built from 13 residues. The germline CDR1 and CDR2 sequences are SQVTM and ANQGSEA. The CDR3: CSVEGLLNTEAFF.